This TCR beta chain came from a study of T cells in Graves' hyperthyroidism and ophthalmopathy. Lactation, pregnancy, other autoimmune disease or uncontrolled infection led to exclusion of patients. The ends were cut back, 2 bases at V and 4 bases at J, with 7 bases in the middle. There are 13 residues in the CDR3. Germline lookup yields CDR1 LGHDT and CDR2 YNNKEL (reference sequence). Ten or more counts support this clonotype. The investigators amplified TCR beta CDR3 regions from RNA transcripts. RT-PCR in the first round (using the HTBI primer set) targeted the TCR CDR3. TCRdb passed the multiplex PCR reads through MiXCR, listing each CDR3 protein once. The table records a few hundred thousand distinct CDR3 sequences, about 16% of them present only once.

The material sequenced was blood. The chain carries TRBV3-1 and TRBJ2-3; D gene unclear. The sequence was obtained from a woman in her twenties or thirties with Graves' ophthalmopathy. CDR3 loop: CASSQHTADTQYF. The DNA of the CDR3 is TGTGCCAGCAGCCAACACACGGCAGATACGCAGTATTTT.